The 24 T cell receptor beta chains reported below all come from one sample, sequenced in a study of blood T cell repertoires in COVID-19. Method: immunoSEQ multiplex PCR; TCRdb's copy keeps in-frame clones and lacks some. The table shows about 160,000 clones, with about 80% occurring only once. The sequencing input was PBMCs or T cells enriched from blood (not recorded which). The receptors were gathered from a woman aged 55-70 years who had recovered from COVID-19.

The V call is TRBV28, the J call TRBJ1-4, with 7 bases that match TRBD1. In germline, CDR1 is MDHEN, CDR2 SYDVKM. The ends lost 5 bases at V and 5 bases at J; junction bases unmatched: 11. The CDR3 has 16 amino acids. CDR3 nucleotides: TGTGCCAGCAGTCCAGACAGGGTCGGCAAGAATGAAAAACTGTTTTTT. This codes for CASSPDRVGKNEKLFF.

This clone has just a few counts. The chain couples TRBV5-1 to TRBJ1-2; D is possibly TRBD1 (5 bases). This CDR3 comprises 16 residues. The germline gives CDR1 SGHRS, CDR2 YFSETQ. Trimming removed 0 bases from V and 0 bases from J, with 12 bases in between. CDR3: CASSLESGPTNYGYTF. CDR3 sequence (DNA): TGCGCCAGCAGCTTGGAGTCAGGGCCGACTAACTATGGCTACACCTTC. Together with reference TRBV5-1 and TRBJ1-2, the CDR3 gives the full variable domain: KAGVTQTPRYLIKTRGQQVTLSCSPISGHRSVSWYQQTPGQGLQFLFEYFSETQRNKGNFPGRFSGRQFSNSRSEMNVSTLELGDSALYLCASSLESGPTNYGYTFGSGTRLTVV.

This clone was detected a few times. The chain couples TRBV7-2 to TRBJ2-3, with TRBD2 matching over 9 bases. The CDR3 runs 18 residues. Germline CDR1 reads SGHTA; CDR2 reads FQGNSA. The ends lost 1 base at V and 2 bases at J; junction bases unmatched: 10. The CDR3 sequence: CASSLDGGLAGFTDTQYF. The CDR3 DNA reads as TGTGCCAGCAGCTTAGACGGCGGTCTAGCGGGGTTCACAGATACGCAGTATTTT.

The chain joins TRBV5-4 to TRBJ2-7, with 9 bases lining up with TRBD1. V trimming: 3 bases; J trimming: 3 bases; junction bases outside the gene matches: 4. Germline assignment: CDR1 SGHNT and CDR2 YYREEE (reference sequence). The CDR3 consists of 14 residues. The CDR3 protein is CASSSPGQGYEQYF. CDR3 sequence (DNA): TGTGCCAGCAGCTCCCCGGGACAGGGCTACGAGCAGTACTTC.

This rearrangement joins TRBV7-9 to TRBJ1-1; D is uncertain. The CDR3 loop spans 18 amino acids. Germline assignment: CDR1 SEHNR and CDR2 FQNEAQ (reference sequence). The V gene lost 5 bases and the J gene lost 0 bases, with 22 bases spanning the gap. The CDR3 reads CASSPRHDPGRLNTEAFF. The CDR3 bases are TGTGCCAGCAGCCCAAGGCATGATCCAGGCAGGTTGAACACTGAAGCTTTCTTT.

The genes are TRBV29-1 and TRBJ1-2; the D gene is possibly TRBD1 (6 bases). The CDR3 length is 11 residues. Germline V gene sequence: CDR1 SQVTM, CDR2 ANQGSEA. V was trimmed by 7 bases and J by 8 bases, leaving 14 bases between them. CDR3: CSALRGQGYTF. The CDR3 nucleotides are TGCAGCGCCTTGCGGGGGCAGGGCTACACCTTC.

The rearrangement uses TRBV2 and TRBJ1-4; D gene ambiguous. The CDR3 sequence is 15 residues long. CDR1 SNHLY and CDR2 FYNNEI come from the germline V gene. V lost 3 bases, J lost 0 bases, and 8 bases lay in between. The CDR3 DNA reads as TGTGCCAGCAGTGAGACTGCCGCAACTAATGAAAAACTGTTTTTT. Residues: CASSETAATNEKLFF.

The chain has TRBV24-1 and TRBJ2-5; no reliable D call. The CDR3 covers 14 residues. Looked up from germline, CDR1 is KGHDR and CDR2 is SFDVKD. The V and J ends lost 5 bases and 0 bases respectively, with 9 bases between them. CDR3 sequence reads: CATSVAQNQETQYF. For the CDR3, the DNA is TGTGCCACCAGTGTCGCACAGAACCAAGAGACCCAGTACTTC.

The V call is TRBV6-5, the J call TRBJ1-6; perhaps TRBD1 as D (6 bases). Germline V gene data show CDR1 as MNHEY and CDR2 as SVGAGI. This CDR3 is 12 amino acids long. V was cut by 6 bases and J by 11 bases, with 11 bases left in between. The CDR3 DNA is TGTGCCAGCAGACAGGGTCGGGCACCCCTCCACTTT. Its protein product is CASRQGRAPLHF.

The rearrangement joins TRBV19 to TRBJ1-4, with 7 bases matching TRBD1. Trimming cost V 4 bases and J 6 bases; bases outside gene matches: 5. CDR1 and CDR2 from the germline V gene are LNHDA and SQIVND (reference sequence). This CDR3 spans 14 amino acids. CDR3 nucleotide sequence: TGTGCCAGTAGTAAGGCAGGGGGGTATGAAAAACTGTTTTTT. The encoded protein is CASSKAGGYEKLFF.

In its sample, this clone was seen a few times. The rearrangement links TRBV30 to TRBJ1-5, with 8 bases fitting TRBD1. The germline CDR1 and CDR2 sequences are GTSNPN and SVGIG (reference sequence). The CDR3 has 13 residues. The V gene end was trimmed by 2 bases and the J gene end by 7 bases; junction bases not matched to a gene: 4. The chain's CDR3 is CAWSTGGSQPQHF. The CDR3 DNA follows: TGTGCCTGGAGTACAGGGGGGAGCCAGCCCCAGCATTTT. Using reference TRBV30 and TRBJ1-5 for the parts outside the CDR3, the full variable domain is SQTIHQWPATLVQPVGSPLSLECTVEGTSNPNLYWYRQAAGRGLQLLFYSVGIGQISSEVPQNLSASRPQDRQFILSSKKLLLSDSGFYLCAWSTGGSQPQHFGDGTRLSIL.

This clone occurred once. This chain connects TRBV2 to TRBJ2-7; D not certain. Looked up from germline, CDR1 is SNHLY and CDR2 is FYNNEI. CDR3 length equals 14 residues. V was cut by 1 base and J by 0 bases, with 7 bases left in between. CDR3 sequence reads: CASSEGGLSYEQYF. The CDR3 coding sequence is TGTGCCAGCAGTGAAGGCGGCCTCTCCTACGAGCAGTACTTC.

V gene TRBV30 combines with J gene TRBJ1-2; TRBD1 aligns across 7 bases. The germline gives CDR1 GTSNPN, CDR2 SVGIG (reference sequence). With 0 bases clipped from V and 4 bases from J, the junction kept 2 bases outside the gene matches. This CDR3 region has 13 residues. The CDR3: CAWSVRDSYGYTF. The DNA of the CDR3 is TGTGCCTGGAGTGTCCGGGACAGCTATGGCTACACCTTC.

This chain uses TRBV7-8 with TRBJ2-7; 9 nucleotides line up with TRBD1. The junction had 13 bases not matched to a gene; V was cut back by 1 base and J by 9 bases. The germline gives CDR1 SGHVS, CDR2 FQNEAQ. The CDR3 totals 16 residues. The CDR3 nucleotides are TGTGCCAGCAGCTTAGTGGGACAGGGAATCACTACGAGGCAGTACTTC. It is translated as CASSLVGQGITTRQYF.

This sequence joins TRBV5-7 and TRBJ2-3; possibly TRBD2 for D (5 bases). TRBV5-7 is placed among ORFs of uncertain function. The CDR3 has 15 amino acids. The V and J ends lost 2 bases and 0 bases respectively, with 10 bases between them. CDR3 loop: CASSLELASTDTQYF. CDR3 coding DNA: TGTGCCAGCAGCTTAGAGCTAGCTAGCACAGATACGCAGTATTTT.

This clone was observed once. The chain uses TRBV12-3 or TRBV12-4 and TRBJ2-2; D gene ambiguous. This CDR3 contains 12 residues. V was shortened by 3 bases and J by 4 bases, with 3 bases between the two germline ends. CDR3 DNA: TGTGCCAGCAGTTTCGGCACCGGGGAGCTGTTTTTT. Translating gives CASSFGTGELFF.

V gene TRBV5-1 combines with J gene TRBJ1-3, with 9 nucleotides matching TRBD1. V lost 4 bases to trimming and J lost 0 bases; unmatched junction nucleotides: 5. There are 16 residues in the CDR3. The germline CDR1 and CDR2 sequences are SGHRS and YFSETQ. The CDR3 spells CASSMGQGGSGNTIYF. In nucleotides, the CDR3 is TGCGCCAGCAGCATGGGACAGGGCGGCTCTGGAAACACCATATATTTT. Full variable domain (outside the CDR3, taken from reference TRBV5-1 and TRBJ1-3): KAGVTQTPRYLIKTRGQQVTLSCSPISGHRSVSWYQQTPGQGLQFLFEYFSETQRNKGNFPGRFSGRQFSNSRSEMNVSTLELGDSALYLCASSMGQGGSGNTIYFGEGSWLTVV.

The rearrangement joins TRBV28 to TRBJ2-7; 13 bases match TRBD2. Germline trimming cut 6 bases from V and 4 bases from J; bases unmatched to any gene: 6. In germline, CDR1 is MDHEN, CDR2 SYDVKM. The CDR3 length is 15 residues. CDR3 sequence (DNA): TGTGCCAGCAGCACCGGGACTAGCGGGACGTACGAGCAGTACTTC. Protein sequence: CASSTGTSGTYEQYF.

The chain combines TRBV5-5 with TRBJ1-1, with D hard to call. Germline loops: CDR1 SGHKS, CDR2 YYEKEE (reference sequence). The CDR3 extends over 11 amino acids. With 6 bases removed from V and 4 bases from J, the gap between germline ends came to 7 bases. In DNA, the CDR3 is TGTGCCAGCACCTACTTCACTGAAGCTTTCTTT. This codes for CASTYFTEAFF.

V usage is TRBV5-6 and J usage is TRBJ2-7; 7 nucleotides match TRBD1. Germline CDR1 and CDR2: SGHDT and YYEEEE. This CDR3 is 15 amino acids long. V was pared by 0 bases and J by 4 bases, with 7 bases of the junction left unmatched. The CDR3 region has the DNA TGTGCCAGCAGCTTGGTTGGGACAGCGAAATACGAGCAGTACTTC. It specifies CASSLVGTAKYEQYF.

V gene TRBV6-5 combines with J gene TRBJ2-1; a possible D gene is TRBD1 (6 bases). CDR1 and CDR2 (germline): MNHEY, SVGAGI. V was clipped by 0 bases and J by 6 bases, with 15 bases between them. The CDR3 covers 16 residues. The CDR3 spells CASSYSGGRVGNEQFF. Written as DNA, the CDR3 is TGTGCCAGCAGTTACTCAGGGGGAAGAGTCGGCAATGAGCAGTTCTTC.

The rearrangement uses TRBV20-1 and TRBJ1-2; D is perhaps TRBD1 (6 bases). The V gene's germline CDR1 is DFQATT and CDR2 SNEGSKA (reference sequence). This CDR3 has 13 residues. Trimming pared 3 bases from V and 6 bases from J, leaving 14 bases between. The CDR3 sequence is CSASSGTMNGYTF. CDR3 in DNA: TGCAGTGCTAGTTCCGGGACAATGAATGGCTACACCTTC.

The rearrangement joins TRBV5-1 to TRBJ2-3, with a weak D call TRBD1 (5 bases). The V gene's germline CDR1 is SGHRS and CDR2 YFSETQ. CDR3 length: 15 amino acids. Trimming took 1 base from V and 3 from J, leaving 12 bases between them. CDR3 residues: CASSLQGGVTDTQYF. The DNA for the CDR3 is TGCGCCAGCAGCTTGCAGGGTGGAGTTACAGATACGCAGTATTTT.

This clone was seen a single time. V and J are TRBV30 and TRBJ1-1, with D uncertain. This CDR3 region has 13 residues. Germline V gene data show CDR1 as GTSNPN and CDR2 as SVGIG (reference sequence). V was pared by 8 bases and J by 8 bases, with 21 bases between. As DNA, the CDR3 is TGTGCCGGAGGCCGACGCCTGGACGGAGAAGCTTTCTTT. It yields the protein CAGGRRLDGEAFF.